The source of this T cell receptor (beta chain) is a study of shared clonotypes between healthy human individuals. Background on the study: The donors, a couple of women and a few men, were aged 18 to 49. Each donor's CD8 memory used one plate, CD8 naive two, each CD4 subset three.

This CDR3 is 15 amino acids long. The germline CDR1 and CDR2 sequences are SGHRS and YFSETQ. V shed 4 bases and J shed 6 bases, with 17 bases lying between them. Execution of the assay was at deep level. The repertoire was sequenced with immunoSEQ multiplex PCR; TCRdb's copy has only in-frame clones and lacks some. The data hold more than 2 million clones, with almost 96% observed a single time. Healthy adults negative for HIV, lacking recent acute infections or vaccinations, served as donors. This clone was seen a single time. The sequence came from a man between 18 and 29 years old in good health. The sequencing sample was made of naive CD4+ T cells sorted from blood. Subset denoted: CD45RA+ positively selected. The V and J genes are TRBV5-1 and TRBJ2-1; a possible D gene is TRBD2 (7 bases). The CDR3 DNA is TGCGCCAGCAGCCTCGGGGGGCTAGCGGCCAATGAGCAGTTCTTC. Translating gives CASSLGGLAANEQFF.